The 29 T cell receptor beta chains below were found in one sample sequenced in a study of blood T cell repertoires in COVID-19. The protocol was immunoSEQ multiplex PCR, while the TCRdb copy is restricted to in-frame clones and leaves out a portion. The repertoire holds 200,000 or so clones, with around 89% as singletons. The sequenced sample was PBMCs or T cells enriched from blood (not recorded which). Receptors originate from a woman younger than 45 who had recovered from COVID-19.

The V call is TRBV7-9, the J call TRBJ1-5; TRBD1 is a possible D gene (5 bases). V was cut by 5 bases and J by 9 bases, with 20 bases left in between. Germline lookup yields CDR1 SEHNR and CDR2 FQNEAQ (reference sequence). The CDR3 spans 15 residues. The CDR3 region is CASSTAGPGAGPQHF. DNA for the CDR3: TGTGCCAGCAGCACAGCGGGGCCCGGAGCTGGGCCCCAGCATTTT.

In its sample, this clone was seen once. The rearrangement joins TRBV6-5 to TRBJ2-3, with a possible D match to TRBD2 (6 bases). V lost 8 bases and J lost 2, with 14 bases in between. Germline V lookup: CDR1 MNHEY, CDR2 SVGAGI. This CDR3 region has 14 residues. CDR3 residues: CASSWRGLTDTQYF. The CDR3 DNA is TGTGCCAGCTCTTGGCGGGGCCTCACAGATACGCAGTATTTT.

About this clone: Other nucleotide sequences in the sample specify the same CDR3. This chain links TRBV11-2 with TRBJ1-1; the D gene is possibly TRBD1 (6 bases). The ends were cut back, 6 bases at V and 1 base at J, with 9 bases in the middle. Germline V lookup: CDR1 SGHAT, CDR2 FQNNGV. There are 13 residues in the CDR3. The CDR3 region is CASSWGQNTEAFF. The CDR3 nucleotides read TGTGCCAGCAGTTGGGGGCAGAACACTGAAGCTTTCTTT.

J is TRBJ1-6 and V is TRBV6-5; the match to TRBD1 covers 8 bases. The CDR3 consists of 15 residues. The trim removed 5 bases at V and 7 bases at J, leaving 7 bases unmatched. Germline-derived CDR1 and CDR2 are MNHEY and SVGAGI. The CDR3 region is CASSPLDRANSPLHF. The CDR3 bases are TGTGCCAGCAGTCCTTTGGACAGGGCCAATTCACCCCTCCACTTT.

As DNA, the CDR3 is TGTGCCAGCAGCTCCCGGACTAGCGGGTCCTACAATGAGCAGTTCTTC. Translation: CASSSRTSGSYNEQFF. The chain combines TRBV3-1 (or the pseudogene TRBV3-2) with TRBJ2-1, with 11 bases fitting TRBD2. The CDR3 sequence is 16 residues long. V was clipped by 5 bases and J by 1 base; unmatched bases: 4. Looked up from germline, CDR1 is LGHDT and CDR2 is YNNKEL (reference sequence).

V gene TRBV7-2 combines with J gene TRBJ1-5; 8 bases line up with TRBD1. The length of the CDR3 is 16 residues. Germline V gene data show CDR1 as SGHTA and CDR2 as FQGNSA. The V segment lost 2 bases and the J segment 1 base; nucleotides outside the gene matches: 4. DNA for the CDR3: TGTGCCAGCAGCTTACAGGGGGCGCAAAGCAATCAGCCCCAGCATTTT. Translation gives CASSLQGAQSNQPQHF.

The chain couples TRBV9 to TRBJ2-1, with TRBD2 as a possible D gene (5 bases). CDR1 SGDLS and CDR2 YYNGEE come from the germline V gene. V was trimmed by 0 bases and J by 4 bases, leaving 14 bases between them. The CDR3 totals 16 residues. The CDR3 sequence is CASSVASRADYNEQFF. The CDR3 bases are TGTGCCAGCAGCGTAGCTTCGCGAGCGGATTACAATGAGCAGTTCTTC.

The V call is TRBV5-4, the J call TRBJ2-5, with a possible D match to TRBD2 (5 bases). With 4 bases removed from V and 5 bases from J, the gap between germline ends came to 21 bases. The germline V gene encodes CDR1 SGHNT and CDR2 YYREEE (reference sequence). The CDR3 has 16 residues. The CDR3 nucleotides are TGTGCCAGCAGCGGCTCCTCGGACTCAGGAAGGGAGACCCAGTACTTC. Translated, it gives CASSGSSDSGRETQYF.

The chain employs TRBV2 and TRBJ1-2, with no clear D. The CDR3 covers 12 residues. CDR1 and CDR2 from the germline V gene are SNHLY and FYNNEI. Trimming left V 4 bases short and J 4 bases short, with 7 bases between. The CDR3, as DNA: TGTGCCAGCAGTGCAGATATCTATGGCTACACCTTC. It is translated as CASSADIYGYTF. The full variable domain, rest sourced from reference TRBV2 and TRBJ1-2, is EPEVTQTPSHQVTQMGQEVILRCVPISNHLYFYWYRQILGQKVEFLVSFYNNEISEKSEIFDDQFSVERPDGSNFTLKIRSTKLEDSAMYFCASSADIYGYTFGSGTRLTVV.

The gene calls are TRBV3-1 (or the pseudogene TRBV3-2) and TRBJ1-4; D is uncertain. Germline lookup yields CDR1 LGHDT and CDR2 YNNKEL (reference sequence). The CDR3 extends over 15 amino acids. The ends were cut back, 5 bases at V and 0 bases at J, with 10 bases in the middle. The CDR3 region has the DNA TGTGCCAGCAGCGAACAGTTTGCAACTAATGAAAAACTGTTTTTT. Its protein product is CASSEQFATNEKLFF.

V gene TRBV5-1 combines with J gene TRBJ2-1, with D perhaps matching TRBD2 (5 bases). Per the germline V gene, CDR1 is SGHRS and CDR2 is YFSETQ. This CDR3 has 12 residues. V shed 7 bases and J shed 4 bases, with 9 bases lying between them. The CDR3 region is CASGPGYNEQFF. CDR3 sequence (DNA): TGCGCCAGCGGTCCGGGGTACAATGAGCAGTTCTTC. The whole variable domain, remainder taken from reference TRBV5-1 and TRBJ2-1, is KAGVTQTPRYLIKTRGQQVTLSCSPISGHRSVSWYQQTPGQGLQFLFEYFSETQRNKGNFPGRFSGRQFSNSRSEMNVSTLELGDSALYLCASGPGYNEQFFGPGTRLTVL.

The chain is built from TRBV27 and TRBJ2-3; possible D gene TRBD2, 6 bases. Germline CDR1 MNHEY, CDR2 SMNVEV (reference sequence). The V gene lost 3 bases and the J gene lost 4 bases, with 8 bases spanning the gap. The CDR3 is 13 residues long. The CDR3 here is CASSLTSADTQYF. DNA of the CDR3: TGTGCCAGCAGTTTGACTAGTGCAGATACGCAGTATTTT.

The genes are TRBV5-6 and TRBJ1-2; TRBD1 is a possible D gene (6 bases). Deletions cut 4 bases from V and 2 bases from J, with 9 bases between. CDR1 and CDR2 from the germline V gene are SGHDT and YYEEEE. The CDR3 totals 13 residues. CDR3 loop: CASSPGENYGYTF. CDR3 nucleotide sequence: TGTGCCAGCAGCCCAGGGGAAAACTATGGCTACACCTTC. Based on the CDR3 plus reference TRBV5-6 and TRBJ1-2, the full variable domain is DAGVTQSPTHLIKTRGQQVTLRCSPKSGHDTVSWYQQALGQGPQFIFQYYEEEERQRGNFPDRFSGHQFPNYSSELNVNALLLGDSALYLCASSPGENYGYTFGSGTRLTVV.

This clone was seen just once. This chain uses TRBV7-3 with TRBJ1-1; D is possibly TRBD1 (6 bases). CDR3 length equals 13 residues. The V gene lost 2 bases and the J gene lost 5 bases, with 9 bases spanning the gap. Germline V gene lookup returns CDR1 SGHTA and CDR2 FQGTGA. The CDR3 loop reads CASSLAGETEAFF. The CDR3 bases are TGTGCCAGCAGCTTAGCAGGGGAGACTGAAGCTTTCTTT.

This clone was counted between two and nine times. This chain uses TRBV4-1 with TRBJ1-1; D unclear. V gave up 3 bases and J gave up 3 bases, with 14 bases separating them. From germline, CDR1 is MGHRA and CDR2 YSYEKL. The CDR3 runs 15 residues. The CDR3 sequence: CASSQEISLYTEAFF. The CDR3 DNA follows: TGCGCCAGCAGCCAGGAGATCAGTCTTTACACTGAAGCTTTCTTT.

V and J are TRBV19 and TRBJ1-2, with D possibly being TRBD1 (5 bases). CDR1 LNHDA and CDR2 SQIVND come from the germline V gene (reference sequence). CDR3 size: 14 residues. V shed 4 bases and J shed 4 bases, with 13 bases lying between them. CDR3 residues: CASSSGQSGYGYTF. CDR3 in DNA: TGTGCCAGTAGTAGCGGACAATCCGGCTATGGCTACACCTTC.

DNA of the CDR3: TGTGCCAGCAGTTACGCGGGAGAGCCCCAGCATTTT. It encodes CASSYAGEPQHF. The rearrangement joins TRBV6-5 to TRBJ1-5; D not resolved. The germline CDR1 and CDR2 sequences are MNHEY and SVGAGI. Trimming shortened V by 2 bases and J by 8 bases, and 7 bases separated the two germline ends. This CDR3 has 12 residues.

The CDR3 here is CATSRTDRGSEQFF. The CDR3 coding sequence is TGTGCCACCAGCAGGACCGACAGGGGTAGTGAGCAGTTCTTC. The chain is built from TRBV15 and TRBJ2-1; 8 nucleotides line up with TRBD1. Germline CDR1 LNHNV, CDR2 YYDKDF (reference sequence). V gave up 3 bases and J gave up 9 bases; unmatched junction bases: 7. The CDR3 has 14 residues.

This clone has ten or more counts. The chain uses TRBV29-1 and TRBJ2-7; tentative D call: TRBD2 (6 bases). V lost 3 bases to trimming and J lost 5 bases, with 11 bases between them. In germline, CDR1 is SQVTM, CDR2 ANQGSEA. The CDR3 is 12 amino acids. The DNA for the CDR3 is TGCAGCGTTGATCGGGGGACGAACGAGCAGTACTTC. The encoded protein is CSVDRGTNEQYF.

This sequence joins TRBV9 and TRBJ1-6; 7 bases fit TRBD1. The CDR3 totals 15 residues. The V gene's germline CDR1 is SGDLS and CDR2 YYNGEE. V was pared by 4 bases and J by 9 bases, with 10 bases of the junction left unmatched. Written as DNA, the CDR3 is TGTGCCAGCAGCCCATCAGGGGGGTTCGGTTCACCCCTCCACTTT. Amino acids: CASSPSGGFGSPLHF.

The J gene is TRBJ1-2, the V gene TRBV7-2; TRBD1 agrees at 8 bases. The CDR3 runs to 15 residues. After removal of 1 base from V and 8 bases from J, the junction contained 9 bases not matched to a gene. Germline V gene data show CDR1 as SGHTA and CDR2 as FQGNSA. CDR3 nucleotides: TGTGCCAGCAGCTTAGATACAGGGGGGGTCTGGGGCTACACCTTC. Translated, it gives CASSLDTGGVWGYTF.

The chain has TRBV28 and TRBJ2-6, with 7 bases fitting TRBD1. Trimming at V came to 3 bases and at J to 0 bases, leaving 8 bases not matched to a gene. The CDR3 spans 18 residues. Germline loops: CDR1 MDHEN, CDR2 SYDVKM. The CDR3 region is CASSFPGQLISGANVLTF. As DNA, the CDR3 is TGTGCCAGCAGTTTCCCGGGACAGCTTATCTCTGGGGCCAACGTCCTGACTTTC.

The J gene is TRBJ1-1, the V gene TRBV5-6, with D perhaps matching TRBD1 (5 bases). The germline V and J ends were trimmed by 2 bases and 3 bases, with 11 bases remaining between them. Germline CDR1 is SGHDT and CDR2 is YYEEEE. The CDR3 covers 14 residues. The CDR3, as DNA: TGTGCCAGCAGCTTCCCAGGGTGGGACACTGAAGCTTTCTTT. Protein sequence: CASSFPGWDTEAFF. The entire variable domain, with the rest obtained from reference TRBV5-6 and TRBJ1-1, is as follows: DAGVTQSPTHLIKTRGQQVTLRCSPKSGHDTVSWYQQALGQGPQFIFQYYEEEERQRGNFPDRFSGHQFPNYSSELNVNALLLGDSALYLCASSFPGWDTEAFFGQGTRLTVV.

This chain connects TRBV20-1 to TRBJ1-5; TRBD1 agrees at 9 bases. The CDR3 sequence is 20 residues long. The germline CDR1 and CDR2 sequences are DFQATT and SNEGSKA (reference sequence). The junction had 18 bases not matched to a gene; V was cut back by 3 bases and J by 0 bases. The CDR3, as DNA: TGCAGTGCTAGTATTACAAAACCGGGACAGGGATATATTAGCAATCAGCCCCAGCATTTT. Amino acid sequence: CSASITKPGQGYISNQPQHF.

The gene calls are TRBV28 and TRBJ2-1; D is undetermined. The V end was cut by 6 bases, the J end by 8 bases, with 14 bases between. This CDR3 has 13 residues. Germline V gene lookup returns CDR1 MDHEN and CDR2 SYDVKM. The CDR3 DNA is TGTGCCAGCAGCCCAACACCTCTGCATGAGCAGTTCTTC. This gives the protein CASSPTPLHEQFF.

This clone was seen once. The chain joins TRBV4-3 to TRBJ2-7; a weak D match, TRBD1 (6 bases). Per the germline V gene, CDR1 is LGHNA and CDR2 is YSLEER. The V end was cut by 1 base, the J end by 6 bases, with 10 bases between. The CDR3 has 13 amino acids. This CDR3 is CASSQVLQGEQYF. The CDR3 DNA sequence: TGCGCCAGCAGCCAAGTCTTACAGGGCGAGCAGTACTTC.

The chain links TRBV4-3 to TRBJ1-4, with D tentatively TRBD1 (5 bases). This CDR3 region has 15 residues. The germline gives CDR1 LGHNA, CDR2 YSLEER. V gave up 2 bases and J gave up 8 bases, with 15 bases separating them. CDR3 sequence reads: CASSQPGTHKEKLFF. The CDR3 DNA follows: TGCGCCAGCAGCCAACCCGGGACTCACAAGGAAAAACTGTTTTTT.

The chain recombines TRBV5-4 with TRBJ2-5; 11 positions match TRBD2. Germline loops: CDR1 SGHNT, CDR2 YYREEE (reference sequence). CDR3 size: 16 residues. Losses at the gene ends were 5 bases for V and 1 base for J; bases not matched to a gene: 7. In nucleotides, the CDR3 is TGTGCCAGCAGTTCGCTTAGCGGGGGGGTCCAAGAGACCCAGTACTTC. It is translated as CASSSLSGGVQETQYF. Drawing the rest from reference TRBV5-4 and TRBJ2-5, the complete variable domain is ETGVTQSPTHLIKTRGQQVTLRCSSQSGHNTVSWYQQALGQGPQFIFQYYREEENGRGNFPPRFSGLQFPNYSSELNVNALELDDSALYLCASSSLSGGVQETQYFGPGTRLLVL.

J is TRBJ1-1 and V is TRBV7-2; TRBD1 matches at 8 bases. This CDR3 spans 13 amino acids. With V trimmed by 5 bases and J by 6 bases, 5 bases remained unmatched. Germline CDR1 is SGHTA and CDR2 is FQGNSA. The CDR3 bases are TGTGCCAGCAGCCCTGGGACAGGCCCTGAAGCTTTCTTT. It is translated as CASSPGTGPEAFF.